The TCR beta chain under discussion was sequenced for a study of blood T cell repertoires in COVID-19. The sample holds one count of this clone. In the original processing: How many nucleated cells were present was estimated from reference gene primer amplification. The data were produced by immunoSEQ multiplex PCR, yet TCRdb's version contains in-frame clones alone and is incomplete. V, J and clone size derive from that table, while D and trimming were established from the DNA sequence. The table has 180,000 or so clones, approximately 91% seen once. Recovered participants had two consecutive negative NP/OP PCR tests, healthcare professional clearance, or symptom resolution. Germline CDR1 and CDR2: LGHDT and YNNKEL (reference sequence). This CDR3 has 14 amino acids. Trimming stripped 1 base from V and 11 bases from J, with 14 bases between.

The TCR sequence derives from a woman aged 18-30 years who had recovered from COVID-19. Specimen: PBMCs or T cells enriched from blood (not recorded which). The V and J genes are TRBV3-1 (or the pseudogene TRBV3-2) and TRBJ2-2; D is undetermined. The CDR3 reads CASSQGDGPQELFF. For the CDR3, the DNA is TGTGCCAGCAGCCAAGGAGATGGGCCACAAGAGCTGTTTTTT.